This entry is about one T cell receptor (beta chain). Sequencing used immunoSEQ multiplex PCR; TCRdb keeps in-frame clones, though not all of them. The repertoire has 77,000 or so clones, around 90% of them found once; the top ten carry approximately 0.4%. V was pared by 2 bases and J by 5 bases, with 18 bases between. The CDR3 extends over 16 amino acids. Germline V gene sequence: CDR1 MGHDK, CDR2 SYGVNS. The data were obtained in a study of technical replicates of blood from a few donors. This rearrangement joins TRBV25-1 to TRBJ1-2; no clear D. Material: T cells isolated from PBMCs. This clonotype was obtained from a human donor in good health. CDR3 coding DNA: TGTGCCAGCAGTGAAATCTTCTTGGCCGGAGGATATGGCTACACCTTC. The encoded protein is CASSEIFLAGGYGYTF.